This T cell receptor beta chain appears in the sequencing data of a study of shared clonotypes between healthy human individuals. Naive CD8 cells comprised CD45RO-negative, CCR7-positively selected cells, excluding terminally differentiated effector memory CD45RA+ cells. The ends lost 0 bases at V and 7 bases at J; junction bases unmatched: 8. In germline, CDR1 is MNHEY, CDR2 SVGAGI. CDR3 length: 15 amino acids. Libraries were prepared by immunoSEQ multiplex PCR; TCRdb keeps only in-frame clonotypes and omits some of them. The repertoire has hundreds of thousands of clones, roughly 92% of them found once; the top ten carry less than 25%.

The rearrangement links TRBV6-5 to TRBJ2-5, with 7 positions matching TRBD2. The sequence derives from a man aged 25-45 years in good health. Sequencing was done on a sample of naive CD8+ T cells sorted from blood. In DNA, the CDR3 is TGTGCCAGCAGTTACTCGAGGGAGGGATTAGGGACCCAGTACTTC. Protein product: CASSYSREGLGTQYF.